The 10 T cell receptor beta chains below were found in one sample sequenced in a study of blood T cell repertoires in COVID-19. TCRdb's copy holds only in-frame clones and misses some; the assay was immunoSEQ multiplex PCR. The repertoire includes about 100,000 clones, 75% to 90% of them detected once, and more than 7% sits in the top ten. The material sequenced was peripheral blood. These receptors came from a man between 60 and 75 years old with acute or convalescent COVID-19.

The chain links TRBV12-3 or TRBV12-4 to TRBJ2-3, with TRBD2 matching over 7 bases. The CDR3 is 13 amino acids. The J segment lost 3 bases and the V segment lost 8 bases, leaving 5 bases of the junction unmatched. The chain's CDR3 is CASLAGETDTQYF. The CDR3 nucleotides read TGTGCCAGCCTCGCGGGGGAGACAGATACGCAGTATTTT.

V gene TRBV6-5 combines with J gene TRBJ1-1; D is possibly TRBD1 (6 bases). Per the germline V gene, CDR1 is MNHEY and CDR2 is SVGAGI. The CDR3 consists of 14 residues. The V end lost 6 bases, the J end lost 11 bases, and 22 bases lay between the germline ends. The CDR3 protein is CASSPNPSTGQAFF. CDR3 nucleotides: TGTGCCAGCAGCCCAAACCCCTCGACAGGCCAGGCTTTCTTT.

The rearrangement uses TRBV30 and TRBJ1-2, with 9 bases that match TRBD1. The CDR3 is 12 amino acids. CDR1 GTSNPN and CDR2 SVGIG come from the germline V gene (reference sequence). Trimming at V came to 1 base and at J to 13 bases, leaving 7 bases not matched to a gene. The CDR3 sequence is CAWSAQQGAITF. CDR3 bases: TGTGCCTGGAGTGCGCAACAGGGGGCAATCACCTTC.

The J gene is TRBJ1-5, the V gene TRBV27; TRBD1 is a possible D gene (5 bases). This CDR3 has 14 amino acids. The V end was cut by 2 bases, the J end by 7 bases, with 12 bases between. CDR1 and CDR2 (germline): MNHEY, SMNVEV (reference sequence). The CDR3 is CASSLQGSLQPQHF. In DNA form, the CDR3 reads TGTGCCAGCAGTTTACAGGGTTCCTTACAGCCCCAGCATTTT.

V usage is TRBV7-9 and J usage is TRBJ2-1; D is possibly TRBD2 (6 bases). V gave up 4 bases and J gave up 2 bases, with 18 bases separating them. CDR1 is SEHNR and CDR2 is FQNEAQ in the germline V gene (reference sequence). The CDR3 spans 17 residues. CDR3 sequence: CASSSRGQGGTYNEQFF. CDR3 in DNA: TGTGCCAGCAGCTCCCGGGGCCAGGGCGGGACCTACAATGAGCAGTTCTTC.

This chain connects TRBV11-2 to TRBJ2-5; no firm D call. The CDR3 sequence is 13 residues long. Trimming cost V 5 bases and J 5 bases, with 12 bases left between them. Germline CDR1 SGHAT, CDR2 FQNNGV. The DNA of the CDR3 is TGTGCCAGCAGCCTATACCGCGCGGAGACCCAGTACTTC. It codes for CASSLYRAETQYF.

This sequence joins TRBV6-6 and TRBJ1-1; D gene ambiguous. This CDR3 contains 11 residues. Trimming pared 7 bases from V and 4 bases from J, leaving 7 bases between. CDR1 MNHNY and CDR2 SVGAGI come from the germline V gene (reference sequence). CDR3 coding DNA: TGTGCCAGCACGGTCGGCACTGAAGCTTTCTTT. Amino acid sequence: CASTVGTEAFF.

V is TRBV5-1 and J is TRBJ1-4, with D tentatively TRBD1 (6 bases). The length of the CDR3 is 16 residues. V lost 4 bases and J lost 0, with 13 bases in between. Germline V gene data show CDR1 as SGHRS and CDR2 as YFSETQ. CDR3 protein: CASSQDRPATNEKLFF. For the CDR3, the DNA is TGCGCCAGCAGCCAGGACAGACCGGCAACTAATGAAAAACTGTTTTTT.

The rearrangement joins TRBV5-8 to TRBJ1-5; D is unclear. Per germline, CDR1 SGHTS and CDR2 YDEGEE. The CDR3 length is 15 residues. Between the trimmed V and J ends, which lost 4 bases and 0 bases, there was a span of 11 bases. CDR3 nucleotides: TGTGCCAGCAGCACCGGGAAAAGTAGCAATCAGCCCCAGCATTTT. Protein: CASSTGKSSNQPQHF.

The CDR3 nucleotides are TGTGCCAGCAGTTCTGACAGGACGAATGAAAAACTGTTTTTT. Translation gives CASSSDRTNEKLFF. The J gene is TRBJ1-4, the V gene TRBV6-5, with a tentative D call TRBD1 (6 bases). The CDR3 is made up of 14 amino acids. Germline CDR1 MNHEY, CDR2 SVGAGI. Trimming removed 4 bases at V and 5 bases at J, with 11 bases between.